There are many counts of the clone carrying this T cell receptor (beta chain). Antigen unknown. MiXCR, applied by TCRdb to the multiplex PCR reads, yields one record per CDR3 protein. The data show some 120,000 distinct CDR3 sequences, roughly 21% seen once. The data belong to a study of breast tumors, draining lymph nodes, adjacent tissues. General observations from the study: The data were judged consistent with most tumor T cells coming from lymph node and expanding in tumor. Tumor TCR diversity was below lymph nodes but above nontumor tissue. The lymph node origin of tumor T cells was framed as consistent with a hypothesis, not demonstrated. Luminal-like breast cancer showed significantly greater tumor-nontumor repertoire similarity than basal-like breast cancer did.

This CDR3 region has 15 residues. Trimming took off 2 bases at V and 7 bases at J, with 15 bases between the two ends. Axillary draining lymph nodes of breast cancer patients supplied the node samples. The chain has TRBV12-3 or TRBV12-4 and TRBJ2-1, with D perhaps being TRBD1 or TRBD2 (5 bases each). The sequencing input was axillary lymph node tissue. This clonotype was sampled from a female donor with breast cancer. Some clones in this sample may be carry-over from other donors' samples. The CDR3 sequence: CASSLWGSFENEQFF. DNA of the CDR3: TGTGCCAGCAGTTTATGGGGGAGTTTTGAAAATGAGCAGTTCTTC.